This T cell receptor beta chain derives from a study of response to subunit inactivated influenza vaccine. Study-level findings and limits: With each seasonal influenza vaccination, the authors suggested, few new T cells are recruited.

As to this clonotype: Its antigen is unidentified.

TCRdb ran MiXCR on the RT-PCR reads and lists one entry per CDR3 protein. The sample consists of around 480,000 distinct CDR3 sequences, approximately 10% of them appearing once. The V gene lost 6 bases and the J gene lost 2 bases, with 13 bases spanning the gap. The CDR3 is 14 residues long. From germline, CDR1 is SGHAT and CDR2 FQNNGV. The source of this sequence is a man aged 45-65 years who received an inactivated influenza vaccine. The sample here was PBMCs from blood, taken about 6 weeks after vaccination. This chain joins TRBV11-2 and TRBJ2-5; tentative D call: TRBD2 (6 bases). The CDR3 loop is CASSFGLSQETQYF. DNA of the CDR3: TGTGCCAGCAGTTTTGGACTATCACAAGAGACCCAGTACTTC.